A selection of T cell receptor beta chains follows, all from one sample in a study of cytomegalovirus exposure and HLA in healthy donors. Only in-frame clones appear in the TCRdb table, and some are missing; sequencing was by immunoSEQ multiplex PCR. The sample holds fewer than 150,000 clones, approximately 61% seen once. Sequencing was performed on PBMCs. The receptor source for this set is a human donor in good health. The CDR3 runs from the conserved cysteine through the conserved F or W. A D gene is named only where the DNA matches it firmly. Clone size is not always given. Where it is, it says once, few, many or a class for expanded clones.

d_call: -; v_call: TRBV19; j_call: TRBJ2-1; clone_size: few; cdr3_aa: CASSISGSSYNEQFF; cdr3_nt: TGTGCCAGTAGTATCAGCGGCAGTTCCTACAATGAGCAGTTCTTC
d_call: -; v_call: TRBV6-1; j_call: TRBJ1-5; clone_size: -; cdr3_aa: CASSTRGSNQPQHF; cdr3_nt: TGTGCCAGCAGTACACGGGGGAGCAATCAGCCCCAGCATTTT
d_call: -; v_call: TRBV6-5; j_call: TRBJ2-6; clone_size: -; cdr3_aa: CASSRGSSGANVLTF; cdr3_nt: TGTGCCAGCAGCCGCGGGTCCTCGGGGGCCAACGTCCTGACTTTC
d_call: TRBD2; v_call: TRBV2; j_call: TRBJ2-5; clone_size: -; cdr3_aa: CASSGPGGVGETQYF; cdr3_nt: TGTGCCAGCAGTGGGCCGGGAGGGGTAGGAGAGACCCAGTACTTC
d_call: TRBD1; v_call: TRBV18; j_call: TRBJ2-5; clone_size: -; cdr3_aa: CASSPLPQSTGALGTQYF; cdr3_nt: TGTGCCAGCTCACCACTCCCACAGTCCACAGGGGCCCTAGGGACCCAGTACTTC
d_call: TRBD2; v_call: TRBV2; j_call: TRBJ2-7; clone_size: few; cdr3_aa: CASRAGGGGSYEQYF; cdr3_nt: TGTGCCAGCAGGGCCGGGGGGGGCGGGAGCTACGAGCAGTACTTC
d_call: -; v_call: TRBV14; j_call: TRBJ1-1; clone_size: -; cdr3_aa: CASSQDTVNTEAFF; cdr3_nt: TGTGCCAGCAGCCAAGATACAGTGAACACTGAAGCTTTCTTT
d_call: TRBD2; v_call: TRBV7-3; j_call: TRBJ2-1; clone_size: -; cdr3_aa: CASSGLAGGGWDEQFF; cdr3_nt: TGTGCCAGCAGTGGACTAGCGGGGGGGGGTTGGGATGAGCAGTTCTTC
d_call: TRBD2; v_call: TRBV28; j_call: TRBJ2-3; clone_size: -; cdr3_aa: CASSRRGGMTDTQYF; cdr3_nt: TGTGCCAGCAGCCGCCGGGGAGGGATGACAGATACGCAGTATTTT
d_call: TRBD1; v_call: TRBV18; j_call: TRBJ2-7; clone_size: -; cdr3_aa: CASSPADRVYEQYF; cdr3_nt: TGTGCCAGCTCACCAGCGGACAGGGTCTACGAGCAGTACTTC
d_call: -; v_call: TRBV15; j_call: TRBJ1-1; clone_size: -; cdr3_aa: CATSIPTRNTEAFF; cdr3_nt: TGTGCCACCAGCATCCCAACACGGAACACTGAAGCTTTCTTT
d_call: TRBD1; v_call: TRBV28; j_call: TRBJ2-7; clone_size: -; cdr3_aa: CASSLSTGGGRYEQYF; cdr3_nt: TGTGCCAGCAGTTTGTCCACAGGGGGCGGGCGCTACGAGCAGTACTTC
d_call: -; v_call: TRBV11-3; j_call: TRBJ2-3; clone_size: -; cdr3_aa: CASSMLTGDTQYF; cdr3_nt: TGTGCCAGCAGCATGTTGACCGGGGATACGCAGTATTTT
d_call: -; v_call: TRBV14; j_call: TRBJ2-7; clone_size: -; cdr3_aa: CASSPGDWSYEQYF; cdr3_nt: TGTGCCAGCAGCCCCGGGGACTGGAGCTACGAGCAGTACTTC
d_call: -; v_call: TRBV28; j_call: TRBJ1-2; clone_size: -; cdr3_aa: CASRGRVNYGYTF; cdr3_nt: TGTGCCAGCAGGGGGAGGGTTAACTATGGCTACACCTTC
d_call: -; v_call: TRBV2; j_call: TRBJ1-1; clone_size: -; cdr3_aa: CASRNRAGGTEAFF; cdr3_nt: TGTGCCAGCCGAAACAGGGCGGGAGGCACTGAAGCTTTCTTT
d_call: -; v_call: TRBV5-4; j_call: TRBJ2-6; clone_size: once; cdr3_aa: CASSPGYSGANVLTF; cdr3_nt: TGTGCCAGCAGCCCAGGCTACTCTGGGGCCAACGTCCTGACTTTC
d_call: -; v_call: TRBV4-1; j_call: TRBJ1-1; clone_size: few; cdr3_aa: CASSSTGLGEAFF; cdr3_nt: TGCGCCAGCAGCTCTACAGGGTTGGGTGAAGCTTTCTTT
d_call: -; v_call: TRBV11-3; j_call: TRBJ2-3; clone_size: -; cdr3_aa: CASSFEGSNPSTDTQYF; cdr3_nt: TGTGCCAGCAGCTTTGAGGGATCGAACCCTAGCACAGATACGCAGTATTTT
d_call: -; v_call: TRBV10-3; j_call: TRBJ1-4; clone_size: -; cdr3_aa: CAISERGGGATNEKLFF; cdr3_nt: TGTGCCATCAGTGAGAGAGGGGGGGGCGCGACTAATGAAAAACTGTTTTTT
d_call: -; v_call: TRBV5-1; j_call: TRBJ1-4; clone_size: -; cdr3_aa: CASSPLGPNEKLFF; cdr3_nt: TGCGCCAGCAGCCCACTGGGGCCTAATGAAAAACTGTTTTTT
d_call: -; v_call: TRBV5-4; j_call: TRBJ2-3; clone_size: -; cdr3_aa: CASSSEGTSSTDTQYF; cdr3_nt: TGTGCCAGCAGCTCCGAGGGCACCTCTAGCACAGATACGCAGTATTTT
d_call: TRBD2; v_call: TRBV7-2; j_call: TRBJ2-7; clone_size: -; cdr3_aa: CASSLAGTSGYEQYF; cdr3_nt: TGTGCCAGCAGCTTAGCCGGGACTAGCGGCTACGAGCAGTACTTC
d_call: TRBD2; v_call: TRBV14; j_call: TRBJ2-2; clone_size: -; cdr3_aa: CASSHLRLAGGQTGELFF; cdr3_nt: TGTGCCAGCAGCCACCTCCGACTAGCGGGAGGGCAAACCGGGGAGCTGTTTTTT
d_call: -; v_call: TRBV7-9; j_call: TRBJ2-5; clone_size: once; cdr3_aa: CASSLSAWGSGETQYF; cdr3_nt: TGTGCCAGCAGCTTATCGGCGTGGGGTAGCGGAGAGACCCAGTACTTC
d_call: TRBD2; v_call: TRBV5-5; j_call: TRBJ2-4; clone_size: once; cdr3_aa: CASSLLGLAPKKNIQYF; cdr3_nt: TGTGCCAGCAGCTTGTTGGGACTAGCACCCAAAAAAAACATTCAGTACTTC
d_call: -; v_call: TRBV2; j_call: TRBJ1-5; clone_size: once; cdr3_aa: CASSEGPTTGEPQHF; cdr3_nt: TGTGCCAGCAGTGAAGGGCCAACCACGGGTGAGCCCCAGCATTTT
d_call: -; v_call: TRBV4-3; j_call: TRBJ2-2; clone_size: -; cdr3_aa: CASSQNHRRNTGELFF; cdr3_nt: TGCGCCAGCAGCCAAAACCATCGGAGGAACACCGGGGAGCTGTTTTTT
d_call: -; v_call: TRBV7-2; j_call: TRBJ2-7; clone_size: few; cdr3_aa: CASSPLQRSEQYF; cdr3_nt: TGTGCCAGCAGCCCCTTGCAGCGCTCCGAGCAGTACTTC
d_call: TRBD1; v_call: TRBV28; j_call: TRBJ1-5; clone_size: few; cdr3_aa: CASSPGTANQPQHF; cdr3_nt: TGTGCCAGCAGTCCCGGGACAGCAAATCAGCCCCAGCATTTT
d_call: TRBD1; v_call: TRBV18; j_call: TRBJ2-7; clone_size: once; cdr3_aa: CASSPQRDSSYEQYF; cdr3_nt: TGTGCCAGCTCACCACAACGGGACAGCTCCTACGAGCAGTACTTC
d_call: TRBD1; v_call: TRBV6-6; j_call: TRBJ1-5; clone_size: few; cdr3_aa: CASSILTGSNQPQHF; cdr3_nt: TGTGCCAGCAGTATCCTGACAGGGAGCAATCAGCCCCAGCATTTT
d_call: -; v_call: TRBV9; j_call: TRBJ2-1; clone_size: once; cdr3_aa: CASSVAPGNYNEQFF; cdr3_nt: TGTGCCAGCAGCGTAGCTCCGGGGAATTACAATGAGCAGTTCTTC
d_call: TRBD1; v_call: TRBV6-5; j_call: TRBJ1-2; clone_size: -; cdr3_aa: CASSADRGSGGYTF; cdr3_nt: TGTGCCAGCAGTGCGGACAGGGGTTCGGGAGGCTACACCTTC
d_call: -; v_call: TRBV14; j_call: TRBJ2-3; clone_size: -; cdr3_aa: CASSQRVDTQYF; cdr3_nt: TGTGCCAGCAGCCAACGGGTGGATACGCAGTATTTT
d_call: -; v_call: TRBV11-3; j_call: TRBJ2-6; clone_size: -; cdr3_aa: CASSSRKGGAGANVLTF; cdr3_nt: TGTGCCAGCAGCTCCCGGAAGGGGGGGGCCGGGGCCAACGTCCTGACTTTC
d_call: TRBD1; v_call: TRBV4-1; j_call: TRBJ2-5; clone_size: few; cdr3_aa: CASSQDGQGPRFQETQYF; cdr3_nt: TGCGCCAGCAGCCAAGACGGACAGGGGCCCCGGTTCCAAGAGACCCAGTACTTC
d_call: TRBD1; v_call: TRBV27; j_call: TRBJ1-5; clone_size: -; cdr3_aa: CASSFGLGASPADRGIISNQPQHF; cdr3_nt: TGTGCCAGCAGTTTTGGCCTTGGGGCCTCCCCCGCGGACAGGGGGATTATTAGCAATCAGCCCCAGCATTTT
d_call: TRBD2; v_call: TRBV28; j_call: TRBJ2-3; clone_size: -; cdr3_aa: CASSFQLAGVDTQYF; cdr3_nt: TGTGCCAGCAGTTTTCAGCTAGCGGGAGTAGATACGCAGTATTTT
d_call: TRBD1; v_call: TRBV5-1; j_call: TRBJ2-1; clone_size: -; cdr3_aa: CASRTYRGSNEQFF; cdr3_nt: TGCGCCAGCAGAACTTACAGGGGGTCCAATGAGCAGTTCTTC
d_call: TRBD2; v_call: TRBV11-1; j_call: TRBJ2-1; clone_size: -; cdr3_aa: CASSLGVSGHNEQFF; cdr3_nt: TGTGCCAGCAGCTTAGGCGTTAGCGGGCACAATGAGCAGTTCTTC
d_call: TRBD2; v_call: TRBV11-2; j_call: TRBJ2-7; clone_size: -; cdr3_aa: CASSLAGTSTRTYEQYF; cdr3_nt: TGTGCCAGCAGCTTAGCAGGGACTAGCACTCGTACCTACGAGCAGTACTTC
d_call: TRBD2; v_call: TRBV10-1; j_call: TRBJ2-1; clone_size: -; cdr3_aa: CASTRLAVYNEQFF; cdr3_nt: TGCGCCAGCACTAGACTAGCAGTCTACAATGAGCAGTTCTTC
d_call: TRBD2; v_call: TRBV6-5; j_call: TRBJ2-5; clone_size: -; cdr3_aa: CASSNLAGVRETQYF; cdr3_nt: TGTGCCAGCAGTAACCTAGCGGGAGTTCGGGAGACCCAGTACTTC
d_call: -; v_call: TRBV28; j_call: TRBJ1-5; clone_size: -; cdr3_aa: CASSLRGADQPQHF; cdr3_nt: TGTGCCAGCAGTTTAAGAGGAGCGGATCAGCCCCAGCATTTT
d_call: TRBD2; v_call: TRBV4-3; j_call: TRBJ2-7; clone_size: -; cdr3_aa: CASSPDYAGAYEQYF; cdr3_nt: TGCGCCAGCAGCCCCGATTATGCGGGGGCCTACGAGCAGTACTTC
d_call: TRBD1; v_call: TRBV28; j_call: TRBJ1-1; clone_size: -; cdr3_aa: CASSLSGGAFF; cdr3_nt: TGTGCCAGCAGTTTATCAGGGGGAGCTTTCTTT
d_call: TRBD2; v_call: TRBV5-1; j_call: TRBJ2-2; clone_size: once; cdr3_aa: CASSLAGQNTGELFF; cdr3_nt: TGCGCCAGCAGCTTAGCGGGGCAGAACACCGGGGAGCTGTTTTTT
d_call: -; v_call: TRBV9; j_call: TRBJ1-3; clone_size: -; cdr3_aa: CASSVDHGSGNTIYF; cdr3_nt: TGTGCCAGCAGCGTAGACCACGGCTCTGGAAACACCATATATTTT
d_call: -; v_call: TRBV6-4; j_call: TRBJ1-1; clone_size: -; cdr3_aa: CASSSDSATMNTEAFF; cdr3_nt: TGTGCCAGCAGTTCGGACAGCGCCACGATGAACACTGAAGCTTTCTTT
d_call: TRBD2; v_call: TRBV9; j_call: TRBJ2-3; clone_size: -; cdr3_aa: CASSLGTSGSNTQYF; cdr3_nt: TGTGCCAGCAGCCTGGGGACTAGCGGGTCAAATACGCAGTATTTT
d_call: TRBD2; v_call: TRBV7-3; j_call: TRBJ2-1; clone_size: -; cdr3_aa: CASSPRTSGYNEQFF; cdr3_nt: TGTGCCAGCAGCCCGAGGACTAGCGGCTACAATGAGCAGTTCTTC
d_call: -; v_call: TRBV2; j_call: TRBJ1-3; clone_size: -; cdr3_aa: CASRGLRSGNTIYF; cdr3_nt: TGTGCCAGCAGGGGACTTCGCTCTGGAAACACCATATATTTT
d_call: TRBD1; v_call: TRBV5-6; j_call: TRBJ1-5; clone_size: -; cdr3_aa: CASSRTGAGNQPQHF; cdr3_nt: TGTGCCAGCAGCCGGACAGGGGCTGGCAATCAGCCCCAGCATTTT
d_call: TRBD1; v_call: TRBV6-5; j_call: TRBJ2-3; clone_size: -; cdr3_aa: CASSRGTGDTDTQYF; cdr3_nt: TGTGCCAGCAGTAGAGGGACAGGGGACACAGATACGCAGTATTTT
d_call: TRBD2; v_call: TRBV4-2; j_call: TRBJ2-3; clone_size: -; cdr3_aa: CASSPREADTQYF; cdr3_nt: TGTGCCAGCAGCCCCCGGGAGGCAGATACGCAGTATTTT
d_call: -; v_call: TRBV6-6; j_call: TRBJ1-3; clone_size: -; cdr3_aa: CASSYSNNRGNTIYF; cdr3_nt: TGTGCCAGCAGTTACTCGAATAACAGAGGAAACACCATATATTTT